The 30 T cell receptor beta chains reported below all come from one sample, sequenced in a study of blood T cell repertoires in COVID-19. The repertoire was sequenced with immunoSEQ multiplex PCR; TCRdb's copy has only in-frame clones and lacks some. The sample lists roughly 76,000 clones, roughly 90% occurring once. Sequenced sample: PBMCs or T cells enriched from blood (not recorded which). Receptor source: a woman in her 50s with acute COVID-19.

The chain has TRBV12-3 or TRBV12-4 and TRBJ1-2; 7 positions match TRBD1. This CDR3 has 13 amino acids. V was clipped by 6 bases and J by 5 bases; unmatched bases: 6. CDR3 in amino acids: CASRRTGEYGYTF. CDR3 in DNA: TGTGCCAGCAGAAGGACAGGAGAGTATGGCTACACCTTC.

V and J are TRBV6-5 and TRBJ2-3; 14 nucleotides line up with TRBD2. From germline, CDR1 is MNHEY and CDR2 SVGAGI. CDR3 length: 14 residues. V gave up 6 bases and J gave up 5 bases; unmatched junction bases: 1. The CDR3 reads CASSGTSGRDTQYF. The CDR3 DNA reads TGTGCCAGCAGCGGGACTAGCGGGAGAGATACGCAGTATTTT.

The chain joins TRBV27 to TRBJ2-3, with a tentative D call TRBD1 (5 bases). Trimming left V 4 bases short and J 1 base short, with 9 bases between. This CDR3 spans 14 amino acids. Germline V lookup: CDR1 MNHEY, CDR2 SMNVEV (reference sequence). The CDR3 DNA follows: TGTGCCAGCAGTTGGGGCGGAGGCACAGATACGCAGTATTTT. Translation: CASSWGGGTDTQYF.

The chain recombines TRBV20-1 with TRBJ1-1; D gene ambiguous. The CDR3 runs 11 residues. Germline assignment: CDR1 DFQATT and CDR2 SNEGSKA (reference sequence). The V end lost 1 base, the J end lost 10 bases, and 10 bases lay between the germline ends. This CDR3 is CSARAAGGAFF. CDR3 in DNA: TGCAGTGCTAGAGCCGCGGGTGGAGCTTTCTTT.

The CDR3 loop is CAWRVKTGASYEQYF. CDR3 coding DNA: TGTGCCTGGAGGGTGAAGACAGGGGCCTCCTACGAGCAGTACTTC. The chain is built from TRBV30 and TRBJ2-7, with 8 nucleotides matching TRBD1. The CDR3 spans 15 residues. Per germline, CDR1 GTSNPN and CDR2 SVGIG (reference sequence). After removal of 3 bases from V and 0 bases from J, the junction contained 7 bases not matched to a gene.

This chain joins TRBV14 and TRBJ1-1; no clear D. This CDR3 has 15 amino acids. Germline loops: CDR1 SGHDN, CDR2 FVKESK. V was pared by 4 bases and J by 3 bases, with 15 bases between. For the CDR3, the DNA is TGTGCCAGCAGCCCCTTTGCGTCTGGGCACACTGAAGCTTTCTTT. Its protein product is CASSPFASGHTEAFF.

The DNA for the CDR3 is TGTGCCTGGAGTGTACCCAGGGACAATTACGAGCAGTACTTC. This translates into CAWSVPRDNYEQYF. The chain joins TRBV30 to TRBJ2-7, with a possible D match to TRBD1 (6 bases). V lost 0 bases, J lost 4 bases, and 13 bases lay in between. The CDR3 is 14 amino acids. The V gene's germline CDR1 is GTSNPN and CDR2 SVGIG (reference sequence).

The CDR3 DNA follows: TGCGCCAGCAGGGCCGCGGACTCATCCACAGATACGCAGTATTTT. It is translated as CASRAADSSTDTQYF. The rearrangement uses TRBV4-1 and TRBJ2-3; possibly TRBD2 for D (5 bases). Trimming left V 6 bases short and J 2 bases short, with 15 bases between. This CDR3 is 15 amino acids long. Germline CDR1 reads MGHRA; CDR2 reads YSYEKL.

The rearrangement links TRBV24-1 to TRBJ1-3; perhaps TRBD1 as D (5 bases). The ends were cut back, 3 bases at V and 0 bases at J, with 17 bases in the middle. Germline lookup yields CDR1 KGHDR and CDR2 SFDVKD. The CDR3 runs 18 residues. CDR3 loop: CATSDPTPSDSSGNTIYF. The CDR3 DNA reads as TGTGCCACCAGTGATCCCACACCGTCCGACAGCTCTGGAAACACCATATATTTT.

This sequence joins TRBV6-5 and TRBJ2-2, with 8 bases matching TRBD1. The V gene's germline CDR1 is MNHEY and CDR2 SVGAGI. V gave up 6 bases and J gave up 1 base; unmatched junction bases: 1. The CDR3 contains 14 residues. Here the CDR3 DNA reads TGTGCCAGCAGGGACAGGGAGAACACCGGGGAGCTGTTTTTT. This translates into CASRDRENTGELFF.

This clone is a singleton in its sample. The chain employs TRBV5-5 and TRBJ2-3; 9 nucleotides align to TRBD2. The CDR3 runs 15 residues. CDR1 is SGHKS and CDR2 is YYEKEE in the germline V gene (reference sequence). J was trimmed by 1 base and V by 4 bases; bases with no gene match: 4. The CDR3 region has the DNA TGTGCCAGCAGCCCCGGGACTAGCCGCACAGATACGCAGTATTTT. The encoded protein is CASSPGTSRTDTQYF.

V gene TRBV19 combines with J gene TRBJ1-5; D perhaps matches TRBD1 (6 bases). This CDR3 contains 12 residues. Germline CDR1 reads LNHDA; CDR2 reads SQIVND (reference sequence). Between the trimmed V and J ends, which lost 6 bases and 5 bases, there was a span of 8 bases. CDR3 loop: CASSNRDQPQHF. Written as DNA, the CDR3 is TGTGCCAGTAGCAACAGGGATCAGCCCCAGCATTTT.

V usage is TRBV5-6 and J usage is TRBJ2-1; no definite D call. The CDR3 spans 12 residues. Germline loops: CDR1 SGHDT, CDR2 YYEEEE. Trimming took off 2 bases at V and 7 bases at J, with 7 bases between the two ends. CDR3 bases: TGTGCCAGCAGCTTTACAGAGAATGAGCAGTTCTTC. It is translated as CASSFTENEQFF.

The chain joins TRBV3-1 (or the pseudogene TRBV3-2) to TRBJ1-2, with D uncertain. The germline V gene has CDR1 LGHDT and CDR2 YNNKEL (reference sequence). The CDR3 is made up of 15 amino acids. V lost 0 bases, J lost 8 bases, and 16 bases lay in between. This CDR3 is CASSQDGGLYNGYTF. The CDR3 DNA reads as TGTGCCAGCAGCCAAGATGGAGGACTGTACAACGGCTACACCTTC.

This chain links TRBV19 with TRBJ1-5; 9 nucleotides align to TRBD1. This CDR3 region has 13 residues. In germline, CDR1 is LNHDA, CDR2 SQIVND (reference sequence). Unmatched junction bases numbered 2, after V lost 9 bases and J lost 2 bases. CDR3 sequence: CASRDRGNQPQHF. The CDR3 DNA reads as TGTGCCAGCCGGGACAGGGGCAATCAGCCCCAGCATTTT.

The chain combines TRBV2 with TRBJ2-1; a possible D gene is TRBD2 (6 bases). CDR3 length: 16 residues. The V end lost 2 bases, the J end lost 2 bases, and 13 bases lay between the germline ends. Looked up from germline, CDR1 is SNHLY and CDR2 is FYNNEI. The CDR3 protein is CASSEKEGRAYNEQFF. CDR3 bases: TGTGCCAGCAGTGAAAAGGAGGGTAGGGCCTACAATGAGCAGTTCTTC.

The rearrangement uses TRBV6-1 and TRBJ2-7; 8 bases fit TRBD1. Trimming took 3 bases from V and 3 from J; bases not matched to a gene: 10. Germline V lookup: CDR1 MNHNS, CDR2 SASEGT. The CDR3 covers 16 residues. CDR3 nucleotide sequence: TGTGCCAGCAGTGAGGCTTTCGGGACAGGAAACTACGAGCAGTACTTC. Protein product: CASSEAFGTGNYEQYF.

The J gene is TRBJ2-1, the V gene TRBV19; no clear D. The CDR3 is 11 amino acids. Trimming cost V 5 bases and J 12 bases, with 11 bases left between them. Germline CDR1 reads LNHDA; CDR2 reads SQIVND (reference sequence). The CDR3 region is CASSLGLVQFF. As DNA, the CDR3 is TGTGCCAGTAGTTTAGGGCTTGTGCAGTTCTTC. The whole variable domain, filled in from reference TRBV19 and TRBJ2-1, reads DGGITQSPKYLFRKEGQNVTLSCEQNLNHDAMYWYRQDPGQGLRLIYYSQIVNDFQKGDIAEGYSVSREKKESFPLTVTSAQKNPTAFYLCASSLGLVQFFGPGTRLTVL.

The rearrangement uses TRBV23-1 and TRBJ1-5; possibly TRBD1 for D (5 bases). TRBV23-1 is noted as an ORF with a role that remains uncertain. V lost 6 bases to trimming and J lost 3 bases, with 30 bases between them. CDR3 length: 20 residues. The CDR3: CASSPPLGGRGPGYNQPQHF. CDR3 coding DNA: TGCGCCAGCAGCCCCCCGTTGGGCGGAAGGGGCCCAGGTTACAATCAGCCCCAGCATTTT.

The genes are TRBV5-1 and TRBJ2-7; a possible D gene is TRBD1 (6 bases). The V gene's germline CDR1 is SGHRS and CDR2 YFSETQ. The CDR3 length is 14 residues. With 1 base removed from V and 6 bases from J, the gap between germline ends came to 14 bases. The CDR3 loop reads CASSLTQGPGEQYF. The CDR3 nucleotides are TGCGCCAGCAGCTTGACCCAGGGGCCAGGCGAGCAGTACTTC.

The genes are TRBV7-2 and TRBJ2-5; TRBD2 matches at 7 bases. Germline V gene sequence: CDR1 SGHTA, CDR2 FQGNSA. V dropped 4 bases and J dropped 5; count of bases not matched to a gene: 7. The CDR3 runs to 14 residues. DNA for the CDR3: TGTGCCAGCAGCTGGGGGGAGGGCCTGGAGACCCAGTACTTC. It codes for CASSWGEGLETQYF.

CDR3 bases: TGTGCCATCAGTGAAGGACGTTCAGGGGGCTATGGCTACACCTTC. Its translation: CAISEGRSGGYGYTF. The V gene is TRBV10-3, the J gene TRBJ1-2; 7 bases are shared with TRBD1. This CDR3 is 15 amino acids long. The ends lost 3 bases at V and 4 bases at J; junction bases unmatched: 8. Germline loops: CDR1 ENHRY, CDR2 SYGVKD.

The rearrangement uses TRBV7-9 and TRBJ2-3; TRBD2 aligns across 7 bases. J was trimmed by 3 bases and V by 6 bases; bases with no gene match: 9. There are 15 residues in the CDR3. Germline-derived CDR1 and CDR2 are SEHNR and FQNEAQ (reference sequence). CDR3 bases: TGTGCCAGCAGTCCTGGACTAGGAGATACAGATACGCAGTATTTT. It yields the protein CASSPGLGDTDTQYF.

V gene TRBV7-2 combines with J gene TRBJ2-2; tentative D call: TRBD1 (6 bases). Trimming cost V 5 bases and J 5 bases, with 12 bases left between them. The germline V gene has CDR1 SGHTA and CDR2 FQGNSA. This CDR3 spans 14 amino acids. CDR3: CASSPNGQTGELFF. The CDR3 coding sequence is TGTGCCAGCAGCCCTAACGGACAGACCGGGGAGCTGTTTTTT. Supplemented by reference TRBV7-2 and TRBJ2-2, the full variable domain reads GAGVSQSPSNKVTEKGKDVELRCDPISGHTALYWYRQSLGQGLEFLIYFQGNSAPDKSGLPSDRFSAERTGGSVSTLTIQRTQQEDSAVYLCASSPNGQTGELFFGEGSRLTVL.

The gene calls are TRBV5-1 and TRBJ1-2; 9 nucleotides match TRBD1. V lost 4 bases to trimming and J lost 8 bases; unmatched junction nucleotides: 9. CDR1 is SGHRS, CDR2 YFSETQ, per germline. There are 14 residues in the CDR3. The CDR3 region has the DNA TGCGCCAGCAGCGGGGGGACAGGGACCCTAGGCTACACCTTC. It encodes CASSGGTGTLGYTF.

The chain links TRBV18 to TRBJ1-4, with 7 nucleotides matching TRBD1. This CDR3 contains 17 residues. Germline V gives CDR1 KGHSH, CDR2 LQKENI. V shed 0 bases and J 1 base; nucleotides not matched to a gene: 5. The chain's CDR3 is CASSPPGQLGTNEKLFF. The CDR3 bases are TGTGCCAGCTCACCACCGGGACAGCTAGGAACTAATGAAAAACTGTTTTTT.

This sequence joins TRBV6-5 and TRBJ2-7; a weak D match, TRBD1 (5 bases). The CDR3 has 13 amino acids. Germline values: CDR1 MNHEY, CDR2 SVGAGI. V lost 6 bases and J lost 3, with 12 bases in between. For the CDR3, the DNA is TGTGCCAGCAGGCCAGGGCCGGGCTACGAGCAGTACTTC. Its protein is CASRPGPGYEQYF.

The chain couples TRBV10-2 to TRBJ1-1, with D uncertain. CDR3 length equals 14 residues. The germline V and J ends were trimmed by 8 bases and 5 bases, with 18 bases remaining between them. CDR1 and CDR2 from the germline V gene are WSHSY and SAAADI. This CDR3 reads CASSEARRRTEAFF. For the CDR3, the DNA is TGCGCCAGCTCAGAGGCACGTAGGCGGACTGAAGCTTTCTTT.

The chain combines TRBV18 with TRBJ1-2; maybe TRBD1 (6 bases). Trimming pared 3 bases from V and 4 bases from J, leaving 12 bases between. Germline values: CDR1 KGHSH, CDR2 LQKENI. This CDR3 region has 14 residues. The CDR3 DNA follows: TGTGCCAGCTCACCTTCGGGAGGGGGCTATGGCTACACCTTC. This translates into CASSPSGGGYGYTF.

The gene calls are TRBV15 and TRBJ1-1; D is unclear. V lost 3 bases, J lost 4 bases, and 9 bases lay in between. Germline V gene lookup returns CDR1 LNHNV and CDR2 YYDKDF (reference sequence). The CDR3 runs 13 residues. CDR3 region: CATSSDLFTEAFF. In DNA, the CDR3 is TGTGCCACCAGCAGCGACTTGTTCACTGAAGCTTTCTTT.